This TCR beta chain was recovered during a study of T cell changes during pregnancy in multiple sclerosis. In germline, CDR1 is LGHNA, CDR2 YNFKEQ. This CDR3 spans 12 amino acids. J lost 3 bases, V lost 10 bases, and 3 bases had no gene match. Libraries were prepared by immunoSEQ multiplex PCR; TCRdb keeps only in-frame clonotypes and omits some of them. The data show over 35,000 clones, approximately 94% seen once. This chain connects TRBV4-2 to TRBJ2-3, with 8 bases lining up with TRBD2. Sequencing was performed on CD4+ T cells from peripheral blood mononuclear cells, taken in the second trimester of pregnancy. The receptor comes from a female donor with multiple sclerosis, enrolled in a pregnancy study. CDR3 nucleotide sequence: TGTGCCACCGGGGGGGGGACAGATACGCAGTATTTT. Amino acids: CATGGGTDTQYF.